Shown below are 10 T cell receptor beta chains from a single sample sequenced in a study of cytomegalovirus exposure and HLA in healthy donors. The data were produced by immunoSEQ multiplex PCR, yet TCRdb's version contains in-frame clones alone and is incomplete. Altogether about 130,000 clones are present, 75% to 90% being singletons, with the ten largest covering around 1.1%. Sequenced: PBMCs. The receptor set was obtained from a woman aged 18-35 years in good health and CMV-seronegative.

V gene TRBV2 combines with J gene TRBJ1-2, with a weak D call TRBD1 (5 bases). Trimming left V 6 bases short and J 3 bases short, with 11 bases between. The CDR3 runs to 13 residues. Germline CDR1 reads SNHLY; CDR2 reads FYNNEI. This CDR3 is CASRDDSDYGYTF. The CDR3 DNA follows: TGTGCCAGCAGGGATGACAGCGACTATGGCTACACCTTC.

V gene TRBV5-1 combines with J gene TRBJ2-1; D may be TRBD1 (6 bases). Germline V lookup: CDR1 SGHRS, CDR2 YFSETQ. V was trimmed by 2 bases and J by 5 bases, leaving 20 bases between them. The CDR3 sequence is 17 residues long. The chain's CDR3 is CASSLLPGVSVDNEQFF. The CDR3 bases are TGCGCCAGCAGCTTACTTCCAGGGGTCAGTGTCGACAATGAGCAGTTCTTC.

The gene calls are TRBV29-1 and TRBJ2-1; 8 bases line up with TRBD2. In germline, CDR1 is SQVTM, CDR2 ANQGSEA. V was pared by 7 bases and J by 7 bases, with 18 bases of the junction left unmatched. The CDR3 extends over 16 amino acids. The CDR3 nucleotides read TGCAGCGCGCTTCTCTCCTTAGCGGGACTAGGGAATGAGCAGTTCTTC. Translated, it gives CSALLSLAGLGNEQFF.

V and J are TRBV28 and TRBJ1-5; D unresolved. This CDR3 spans 14 amino acids. Trimming cost V 7 bases and J 7 bases, with 17 bases left between them. The V gene's germline CDR1 is MDHEN and CDR2 SYDVKM. The CDR3 sequence: CASTPSGRGQPQHF. Written as DNA, the CDR3 is TGTGCCAGCACTCCTAGTGGAAGAGGGCAGCCCCAGCATTTT.

The chain recombines TRBV5-1 with TRBJ1-6; TRBD1 matches 7 bases. This CDR3 has 19 amino acids. CDR1 is SGHRS and CDR2 is YFSETQ in the germline V gene. J gave up 8 bases and V 3 bases, and 20 bases lay outside the gene matches. For the CDR3, the DNA is TGCGCCAGCAGCTCGACTCCGGGACAGATCGGGTTAACCGATTCACCCCTCCACTTT. Its translation is CASSSTPGQIGLTDSPLHF. The full variable domain, its missing parts supplied by reference TRBV5-1 and TRBJ1-6, is KAGVTQTPRYLIKTRGQQVTLSCSPISGHRSVSWYQQTPGQGLQFLFEYFSETQRNKGNFPGRFSGRQFSNSRSEMNVSTLELGDSALYLCASSSTPGQIGLTDSPLHFGNGTRLTVT.

The chain is built from TRBV30 and TRBJ2-5, with D perhaps matching TRBD2 (5 bases). The germline V gene has CDR1 GTSNPN and CDR2 SVGIG (reference sequence). This CDR3 comprises 14 residues. V dropped 2 bases and J dropped 3 bases, with 13 bases sitting between them. The CDR3 sequence: CAWSSRGGEETQYF. The CDR3 bases are TGTGCCTGGAGTTCTCGGGGTGGAGAAGAGACCCAGTACTTC.

The chain recombines TRBV7-2 with TRBJ2-1; a weak D match, TRBD2 (6 bases). V lost 4 bases and J 2 bases, leaving 12 bases between the germline ends. Germline CDR1 is SGHTA and CDR2 is FQGNSA. The CDR3 totals 15 residues. Here the CDR3 reads CASSSSGVTYNEQFF. In nucleotides, the CDR3 is TGTGCCAGCAGCTCTTCGGGGGTAACCTACAATGAGCAGTTCTTC.

This chain connects TRBV7-8 to TRBJ2-1; 7 bases line up with TRBD2. This CDR3 is built from 16 residues. Germline V CDR1 and CDR2: SGHVS, FQNEAQ. V trimming: 5 bases; J trimming: 3 bases; junction bases outside the gene matches: 10. This CDR3 is CASSPPVAGVYNEQFF. In DNA form, the CDR3 reads TGTGCCAGCAGCCCTCCCGTTGCGGGAGTCTACAATGAGCAGTTCTTC.

The rearrangement links TRBV12-2 to TRBJ1-5; the listed D gene, TRBD1, was not tested against the DNA. TRBV12-2 is listed as a pseudogene. This CDR3 has 17 amino acids. CDR3 in DNA: TGTGCAAGTCGCTTAGAGGCAGGTCCTCATCGAAATCAGCCCCAGCATTTT. Protein: CASRLEAGPHRNQPQHF.

The chain combines TRBV6-5 with TRBJ2-1; D remains unclear. This CDR3 has 12 residues. CDR1 and CDR2 (germline): MNHEY, SVGAGI. Deletions cut 6 bases from V and 5 bases from J, with 8 bases between. CDR3 protein: CASSRGDNEQFF. For the CDR3, the DNA is TGTGCCAGCAGCCGCGGAGACAATGAGCAGTTCTTC.